The TCR beta chain under discussion was sequenced for a study of blood T cell repertoires in COVID-19. Study overall: Samples came from the United States, Italy and Spain, spanning acute and convalescent COVID-19. From T cells, B-cell-depleted T cells, or PBMCs came the material, which was cDNA or gDNA.

Per the original methods: Amplified reference gene primers provided the basis for estimating nucleated cell counts. The repertoire was sequenced with immunoSEQ multiplex PCR; TCRdb's copy has only in-frame clones and lacks some. The D gene and trimming were derived from the DNA, and the V and J assignments and clone size from that table. The sample includes about 160,000 clones, about nine tenths seen only once; the top ten take approximately 4%. The CDR3 covers 17 residues. V lost 0 bases to trimming and J lost 2 bases; unmatched junction nucleotides: 6. Germline V gene sequence: CDR1 MNHEY, CDR2 SVGEGT.

The material sequenced was peripheral blood. This clonotype was sampled from a woman in her 70s with acute or convalescent COVID-19. V gene TRBV6-2 or TRBV6-3 combines with J gene TRBJ2-7, with 11 bases identical to TRBD2. The CDR3 DNA reads TGTGCCAGCAGTTACTCTCTAGCGGGGGGCCGAACCTACGAGCAGTACTTC. Translated, it gives CASSYSLAGGRTYEQYF.